This T cell receptor (beta chain) derives from a study of cytomegalovirus exposure and HLA in healthy donors. Study-level information: T cells numbering around 190 million yielded 100 million to 120 million unique TCR beta sequences in an earlier analysis.

The CDR3 is made up of 15 amino acids. CDR1 and CDR2 from the germline V gene are MGHDK and SYGVNS. V lost 2 bases and J 1 base, leaving 11 bases between the germline ends. Primers included in the PCR were 60 Vbeta and 13 Jbeta primers. Sequencing was performed with immunoSEQ multiplex PCR; in TCRdb, only in-frame clones are kept and a portion is missing. The sample has about 160,000 clones; about 80% are singletons. The sequence came from a man younger than 35 in good health and CMV-seropositive. The gene calls are TRBV25-1 and TRBJ1-1, with no clear D. The sequencing sample was made of PBMCs. The CDR3 region is CASSEPKEGNTEAFF. In DNA form, the CDR3 reads TGTGCCAGCAGTGAACCAAAAGAGGGGAACACTGAAGCTTTCTTT. The full variable domain, rest sourced from reference TRBV25-1 and TRBJ1-1, is EADIYQTPRYLVIGTGKKITLECSQTMGHDKMYWYQQDPGMELHLIHYSYGVNSTEKGDLSSESTVSRIRTEHFPLTLESARPSHTSQYLCASSEPKEGNTEAFFGQGTRLTVV.